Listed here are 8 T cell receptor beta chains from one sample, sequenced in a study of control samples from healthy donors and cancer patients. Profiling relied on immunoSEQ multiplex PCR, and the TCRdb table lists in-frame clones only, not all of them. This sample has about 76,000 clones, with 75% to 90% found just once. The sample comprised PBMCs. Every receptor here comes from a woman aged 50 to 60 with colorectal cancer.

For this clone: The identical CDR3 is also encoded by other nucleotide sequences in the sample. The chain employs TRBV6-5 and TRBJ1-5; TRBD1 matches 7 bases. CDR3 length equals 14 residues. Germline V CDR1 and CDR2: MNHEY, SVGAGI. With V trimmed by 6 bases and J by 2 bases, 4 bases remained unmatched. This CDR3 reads CASSRGDGNQPQHF. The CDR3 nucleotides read TGTGCCAGCAGCAGGGGGGATGGCAATCAGCCCCAGCATTTT.

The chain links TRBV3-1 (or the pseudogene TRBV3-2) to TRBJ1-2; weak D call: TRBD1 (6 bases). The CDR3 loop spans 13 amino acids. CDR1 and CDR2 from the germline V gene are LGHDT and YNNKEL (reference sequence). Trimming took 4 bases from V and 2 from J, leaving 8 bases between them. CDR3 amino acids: CASSLGQNYGYTF. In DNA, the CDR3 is TGTGCCAGCAGCCTTGGACAGAACTATGGCTACACCTTC.

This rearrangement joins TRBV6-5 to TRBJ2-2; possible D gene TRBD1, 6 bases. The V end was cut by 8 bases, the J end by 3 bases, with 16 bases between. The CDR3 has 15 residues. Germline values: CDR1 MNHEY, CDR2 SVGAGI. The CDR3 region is CASGARGWDTGELFF. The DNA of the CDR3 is TGTGCCAGCGGAGCGAGGGGGTGGGACACCGGGGAGCTGTTTTTT.

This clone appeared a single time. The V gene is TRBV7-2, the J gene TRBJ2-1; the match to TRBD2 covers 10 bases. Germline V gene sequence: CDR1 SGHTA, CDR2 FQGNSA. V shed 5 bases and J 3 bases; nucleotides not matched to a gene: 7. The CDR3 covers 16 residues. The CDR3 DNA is TGTGCCAGCAGCATCTTAGCGGGGGGTCTCTACAATGAGCAGTTCTTC. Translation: CASSILAGGLYNEQFF.

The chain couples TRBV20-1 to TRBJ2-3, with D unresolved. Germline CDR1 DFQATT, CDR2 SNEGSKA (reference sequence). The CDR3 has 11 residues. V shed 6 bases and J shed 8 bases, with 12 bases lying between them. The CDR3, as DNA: TGCAGTGCGGAACAGAAATCTACGCAGTATTTT. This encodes CSAEQKSTQYF.

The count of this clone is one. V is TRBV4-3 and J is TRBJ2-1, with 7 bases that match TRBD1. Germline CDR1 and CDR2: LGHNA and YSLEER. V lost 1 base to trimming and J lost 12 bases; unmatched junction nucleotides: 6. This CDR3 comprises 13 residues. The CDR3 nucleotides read TGCGCCAGCAGCCAAGCCCGGACAGGACCGCAGTTCTTC. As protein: CASSQARTGPQFF.

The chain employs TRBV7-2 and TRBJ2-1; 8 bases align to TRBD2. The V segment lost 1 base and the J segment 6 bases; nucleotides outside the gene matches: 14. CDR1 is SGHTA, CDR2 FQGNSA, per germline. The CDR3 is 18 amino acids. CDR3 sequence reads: CASSLEGASGTSPNEQFF. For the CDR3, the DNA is TGTGCCAGCAGCTTAGAAGGGGCGTCCGGGACTAGTCCCAATGAGCAGTTCTTC. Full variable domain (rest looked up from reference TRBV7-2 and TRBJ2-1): GAGVSQSPSNKVTEKGKDVELRCDPISGHTALYWYRQSLGQGLEFLIYFQGNSAPDKSGLPSDRFSAERTGGSVSTLTIQRTQQEDSAVYLCASSLEGASGTSPNEQFFGPGTRLTVL.

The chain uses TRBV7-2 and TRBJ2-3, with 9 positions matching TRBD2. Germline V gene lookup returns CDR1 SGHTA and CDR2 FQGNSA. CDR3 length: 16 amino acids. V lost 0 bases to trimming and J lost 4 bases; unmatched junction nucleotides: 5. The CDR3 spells CASSLAPRGGADTQYF. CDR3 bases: TGTGCCAGCAGCTTAGCCCCGCGGGGGGGGGCAGATACGCAGTATTTT.